The rows below give T cell receptor beta chains drawn from one sample of a study of T cells after posttransplantation cyclophosphamide. The assay was immunoSEQ multiplex PCR, and TCRdb's table has in-frame clones only and misses some. The sample presents more than 35,000 clones, none singletons. Sequenced input: PBMCs. Source of these receptors: a man aged 45 to 65 in good health, CMV-negative, and a related stem cell transplant donor. Both conserved end residues are part of each CDR3. The order of the fields is J gene, V gene, clone size, D gene, CDR3 protein, CDR3 DNA. D genes are given only for firm matches. Some rows have no size entry. The others give once, few or many, or a class for an expanded clone.

TRBJ2-5 | TRBV5-4 | many | TRBD1 | CASSPSTGGGETQYF | TGTGCCAGCAGCCCATCCACAGGGGGCGGGGAGACCCAGTACTTC
TRBJ1-2 | TRBV6-5 | many | TRBD1 | CASSPGQGPWGYTF | TGTGCCAGCAGTCCAGGACAGGGTCCTTGGGGGTACACCTTC
TRBJ2-1 | TRBV5-1 | many | - | CASRNQKNYNEQFF | TGCGCCAGCCGTAACCAGAAAAACTACAATGAGCAGTTCTTC
TRBJ2-3 | TRBV9 | many | TRBD2 | CASSPRGGMGTTQYF | TGTGCCAGCAGCCCACGGGGAGGGATGGGAACAACCCAGTATTTT
TRBJ1-1 | TRBV6-5 | many | - | CASRFVGGTEAFF | TGTGCCAGCAGGTTCGTCGGGGGTACTGAAGCTTTCTTT
TRBJ2-1 | TRBV15 | many | - | CATSPLGLNEQFF | TGTGCCACCAGCCCCCTAGGTCTCAATGAGCAGTTCTTC
TRBJ2-3 | TRBV10-3 | many | TRBD2 | CAISAYGGEPDTQYF | TGTGCCATCAGTGCTTACGGGGGGGAGCCAGATACGCAGTATTTT
TRBJ2-1 | TRBV4-3 | many | - | CASSQDWGHGQFF | TGCGCCAGCAGCCAAGACTGGGGACATGGGCAGTTCTTC
TRBJ2-2 | TRBV18 | many | TRBD1 | CASSLNRGMNTGELFF | TGTGCCAGCTCACTCAACAGGGGGATGAACACCGGGGAGCTGTTTTTT
TRBJ2-2 | TRBV9 | many | - | CASSVSAGLGTGELFF | TGTGCCAGCAGCGTATCAGCAGGACTCGGAACCGGGGAGCTGTTTTTT
TRBJ2-7 | TRBV4-3 | few | TRBD2 | CASSQGTRTYEQYF | TGCGCCAGCAGCCAGGGGACTAGAACCTACGAGCAGTACTTC
TRBJ1-1 | TRBV7-2 | many | - | CASSDSYRDTRPGAFF | TGTGCCAGCAGCGATAGCTACCGGGACACCAGGCCCGGTGCTTTCTTT
TRBJ2-3 | TRBV7-9 | - | TRBD1 | CASSLAVRDSYTDTQYF | TGTGCCAGCAGCTTAGCTGTCCGGGACAGCTACACAGATACGCAGTATTTT
TRBJ2-3 | TRBV9 | few | TRBD2 | CASSSTGRGGQDTQYF | TGTGCCAGCAGCTCCACCGGGCGGGGGGGCCAAGATACGCAGTATTTT
TRBJ2-1 | TRBV5-6 | many | - | CASSASISYNEQFF | TGTGCCAGCAGCGCGTCAATCTCCTACAATGAGCAGTTCTTC
TRBJ1-3 | TRBV6-1 | - | - | CASMGGVGGHHIF | TGTGCCAGCATGGGGGGTGTAGGAGGACACCATATATTT
TRBJ2-7 | TRBV29-1 | - | - | CSVARDARGEQYF | TGCAGCGTTGCCCGGGACGCCAGGGGCGAGCAGTACTTC
TRBJ2-3 | TRBV9 | many | TRBD2 | CASSVGGGATDTQYF | TGTGCCAGCAGCGTAGGCGGGGGGGCCACAGATACGCAGTATTTT
TRBJ1-2 | TRBV5-6 | many | TRBD1 | CASSRQGVENGYTF | TGTGCCAGCTCTCGACAGGGGGTTGAAAATGGCTACACCTTT
TRBJ2-1 | TRBV9 | many | - | CASSVGVGEGGEQFF | TGTGCCAGCAGCGTAGGGGTGGGGGAAGGGGGTGAGCAGTTCTTC
TRBJ2-2 | TRBV7-8 | - | TRBD2 | CASSLGTGTSAGEPFF | TGTGCCAGCAGCTTGGGAACCGGGACTAGCGCCGGGGAGCCGTTTTTT
TRBJ2-3 | TRBV11-3 | many | TRBD2 | CASSLGGGYTDTQYF | TGTGCCAGCAGCTTAGGGGGAGGGTACACAGATACGCAGTATTTT
TRBJ2-3 | TRBV7-9 | many | - | CASSPNSDTQYF | TGTGCCAGCAGCCCTAACTCAGATACGCAGTATTTT
TRBJ2-1 | TRBV27 | many | TRBD1 | CASRTGVNEQFF | TGTGCCAGCCGGACAGGTGTCAATGAGCAGTTCTTC
TRBJ2-3 | TRBV19 | many | TRBD2 | CASSMVPGLAGADTQYF | TGTGCCAGTAGTATGGTACCGGGACTAGCGGGAGCAGATACGCAGTATTTT